This T cell receptor (beta chain) is from a study of T cell responses to AZD1222 COVID-19 vaccine. Study in general: Analyses pooled second doses at about 4 or about 12 weeks.

The assay was immunoSEQ multiplex PCR, and TCRdb's table has in-frame clones only and misses some. The sample shows 85,000 to 130,000 clones, roughly 89% of them seen only once. CDR3 size: 14 residues. V shed 3 bases and J 8 bases; nucleotides not matched to a gene: 7. CDR1 is LGHDT, CDR2 YNNKEL, per germline (reference sequence). The starting material was peripheral blood, obtained on day 0 of AZD1222 vaccination. This chain joins TRBV3-1 (or the pseudogene TRBV3-2) and TRBJ1-2; 9 nucleotides agree with TRBD1. This clonotype originated in an adult in good health. The CDR3 sequence: CASSHEQGAGGYTF. The CDR3 bases are TGTGCCAGCAGCCATGAACAGGGGGCGGGCGGCTACACCTTC.